These T cell receptor beta chains were read from a single sample in a study of long-term antiretroviral therapy in people with HIV. Generated by immunoSEQ multiplex PCR, the TCRdb table keeps only in-frame clones and is missing some. This repertoire shows more than 25,000 clones, about 90% found once; its top ten account for 7% to 9.5%. The sequences come from unsorted PBMCs, collected 3.2 years before starting antiretroviral therapy. These receptors all come from a man aged 50-59 years with HIV. The CDR3 runs from the conserved cysteine through the conserved F or W. The D gene is left open where the match is weak. A row's size may be missing; if present it is once, few, many or a size class.

clone_size	d_call	v_call	j_call	cdr3_length	cdr3_nt	cdr3_aa
.	.	TRBV5-1	TRBJ1-2	13	TGCGCCAGCAGCTTTGACAGTAACTATGGCTACACCTTC	CASSFDSNYGYTF
.	.	TRBV5-4	TRBJ1-2	12	TGTGCCAGCAGCTGGGGGTGGACAGGCTACACCTTC	CASSWGWTGYTF
.	.	TRBV30	TRBJ1-2	14	TGTGCCTGGAGTGTACAGGGTTTGAACTATGGCTACACCTTC	CAWSVQGLNYGYTF
.	.	TRBV18	TRBJ2-5	14	TGTGCCAGCTCACCACAGGGGTTAGCGGAGACCCAGTACTTC	CASSPQGLAETQYF
once	.	TRBV7-2	TRBJ1-1	17	TGTGCCAGCAGCCAGGACTGGCCAGGGTCGTCGAACACTGAAGCTTTCTTT	CASSQDWPGSSNTEAFF
.	.	TRBV7-2	TRBJ1-5	15	TGTGCCAGCAGCTTAGTAGGAGCAGGCAATCAGCCCCAGCATTTT	CASSLVGAGNQPQHF
.	.	TRBV10-1	TRBJ2-1	13	TGCGCCAGCAGTGACAGAACCCGGGAGAACATGGTCTTC	CASSDRTRENMVF
once	.	TRBV2	TRBJ2-7	15	TGTGCCAGCAGTGACTTAGGGGGTCCTGGGTACGAGCAGTACTTC	CASSDLGGPGYEQYF
.	TRBD1	TRBV27	TRBJ1-4	17	TGTGCCAGCAGTTCTTGGGCCAGGGGGCTGGGAAGTGAAAAACTGTTTTTT	CASSSWARGLGSEKLFF
.	TRBD1	TRBV9	TRBJ2-7	14	TGTGCCAGCAGCCCGGGACAGGGAGACTACGAGCAGTACTTC	CASSPGQGDYEQYF
.	.	TRBV29-1	TRBJ1-2	13	TGCAGCGTTGTAACTGGGGGGTTCTATGGCTACACCTTC	CSVVTGGFYGYTF
.	.	TRBV29-1	TRBJ1-2	9	TGCACTGACAACGGGGGCTACACCTTC	CTDNGGYTF
.	.	TRBV9	TRBJ1-2	14	TGTGCCAGCAGCGCCCCCCAAACTAACTATGGCTACACCTTC	CASSAPQTNYGYTF
.	.	TRBV30	TRBJ1-3	14	TGTGCCTGGAGCCCCCGATGGGCAGGGAACACCATATATTTT	CAWSPRWAGNTIYF
once	.	TRBV5-1	TRBJ2-7	15	TGCGCCAGCAGCACCGGGCAGGTGAACTCCTACGAGCAGTACTTC	CASSTGQVNSYEQYF
.	TRBD1	TRBV28	TRBJ1-5	19	TGTGCCAGCAGTTCCTTCGACAGGGGGATTAAAACGAGCAATCAGCCCCAGCATTTT	CASSSFDRGIKTSNQPQHF
.	.	TRBV5-1	TRBJ2-1	13	TGCGCCAGCAGCTTGGAGGGGTCGGATGAGCAGTTCTTC	CASSLEGSDEQFF
.	TRBD2	TRBV7-9	TRBJ2-5	17	TGTGCCAGCAGCTCAGGGACTAGCGGGGGGGCCCGAGAGACCCAGTACTTC	CASSSGTSGGARETQYF
.	.	TRBV9	TRBJ2-7	15	TGTGCCAGCAGCGCAACAGGGTCCCGCTCCTACGAGCAGTACTTC	CASSATGSRSYEQYF
.	TRBD1	TRBV11-3	TRBJ1-1	13	TGTGCCAGCAGCTTTAACAGGGGCACTGAAGCTTTCTTT	CASSFNRGTEAFF
.	.	TRBV18	TRBJ2-3	14	TGTGCCAGCTCACCACTCCCAGGCACAGATACGCAGTATTTT	CASSPLPGTDTQYF
.	TRBD1	TRBV7-2	TRBJ2-1	13	TGTGCCAGCAGCCCGACAGGGTTCAATGAGCAGTTCTTC	CASSPTGFNEQFF
.	.	TRBV18	TRBJ2-1	16	TGTGCCAGCTCACCACCGTCAGGGGCCCCTGGTAATGAGCAGTTCTTC	CASSPPSGAPGNEQFF
.	.	TRBV10-3	TRBJ2-7	14	TGTGCCATCAGTGAGTCTCCCGGACCCTACGAGCAGTACTTC	CAISESPGPYEQYF
.	.	TRBV9	TRBJ2-7	14	TGTGCCAGCAGCGTCGGGCCCCTTTCCTACGAGCAGTACTTC	CASSVGPLSYEQYF
.	.	TRBV18	TRBJ1-1	14	TGTGCCAGCTTAAGACCCGACTCGAACACTGAAGCTTTCTTT	CASLRPDSNTEAFF
.	.	TRBV5-4	TRBJ2-1	13	TGTGCCAGCAGTTCGGACGGGGAGAATGAGCAGTTCTTC	CASSSDGENEQFF
.	.	TRBV5-4	TRBJ1-2	15	TGTGCCAGCAGCTTGGACAGGCTACAAGCGCGGGGCTACACCTTC	CASSLDRLQARGYTF
.	.	TRBV11-3	TRBJ2-3	13	TGTGCCAGCAGCTCCCATCGCCGAGATACGCAGTATTTT	CASSSHRRDTQYF
.	.	TRBV5-1	TRBJ2-1	13	TGCGCCAGCAGCTGGACACTAGTAACCGGTCAGTTCTTC	CASSWTLVTGQFF
.	.	TRBV15	TRBJ2-2	14	TGTGCCACCAAGGGTGGGGCTTACACCGGGGAGCTGTTTTTT	CATKGGAYTGELFF